This TCR beta chain appears in the sequencing data of a study of T cells after yellow fever vaccination. The CDR3 is 13 amino acids. In germline, CDR1 is KGHDR, CDR2 SFDVKD. V lost 4 bases and J 5 bases, leaving 7 bases between the germline ends. TCRdb re-analysed the 5' RACE reads in MiXCR, keeping a single row per CDR3 protein. Among approximately 330,000 distinct CDR3 sequences listed, 9.5% to 15% were seen once. The chain uses TRBV24-1 and TRBJ2-2, with D unresolved. The TCR comes from a man between 18 and 29 years old who received the YFV17D yellow fever vaccine. The material was CD4+ T cells sorted from PBMCs, obtained 15 days after the yellow fever booster vaccination. The CDR3 region is CATSDKNTGELFF. In nucleotides, the CDR3 is TGTGCCACCAGTGACAAGAATACCGGGGAGCTGTTTTTT.